The 14 T cell receptor beta chains below come from one sample, sequenced in a study of identical twins' blood T cells. In TCRdb, the 5' RACE reads were re-called with MiXCR into one record per CDR3 protein. Among a few hundred thousand distinct CDR3 sequences listed, 28% were seen once. Material for sequencing was PBMCs. These receptors all come from a woman aged 18-55 years in good health.

The rearrangement joins TRBV20-1 to TRBJ2-1, with TRBD2 identical over 9 bases. CDR1 DFQATT and CDR2 SNEGSKA come from the germline V gene (reference sequence). This CDR3 comprises 14 residues. The V segment lost 0 bases and the J segment 4 bases; nucleotides outside the gene matches: 1. The CDR3 DNA sequence: TGCAGTGCTAGAGAGCGGGGGGGGTACAATGAGCAGTTCTTC. Translation gives CSARERGGYNEQFF.

This clonotype has a handful of counts. The chain is built from TRBV5-6 and TRBJ1-2, with a weak D call TRBD1 (5 bases). The germline CDR1 and CDR2 sequences are SGHDT and YYEEEE. V shed 1 base and J shed 7 bases, with 11 bases lying between them. The CDR3 consists of 13 residues. Written as DNA, the CDR3 is TGTGCCAGCAGCTTGTACACAGGCGGTGGCTACACCTTC. This gives the protein CASSLYTGGGYTF.

This clonotype was detected ten times or more. The chain uses TRBV9 and TRBJ2-3; D gene ambiguous. Trimming pared 4 bases from V and 1 base from J, leaving 7 bases between. The CDR3 is made up of 13 amino acids. Germline V gene sequence: CDR1 SGDLS, CDR2 YYNGEE. DNA for the CDR3: TGTGCCAGCAGCCCAGGTGGCACAGATACGCAGTATTTT. Translating gives CASSPGGTDTQYF.

Concerning this clonotype itself: The conserved final phenylalanine or tryptophan is absent from the CDR3, which likely points to a read error. J is TRBJ1-2 and V is TRBV29-1; 8 bases fit TRBD1. Trimming removed 6 bases from V and 7 bases from J; junction bases left unmatched: 10. Germline loops: CDR1 SQVTM, CDR2 ANQGSEA. This CDR3 has 13 amino acids. DNA for the CDR3: TGCAGCGTCGTACTCAGGGGGCCCTTTGGCTACACCCTC. It yields the protein CSVVLRGPFGYTL.

This chain joins TRBV3-1 and TRBJ1-4; D gene unclear. In germline, CDR1 is LGHDT, CDR2 YNNKEL (reference sequence). The CDR3 is 15 residues long. Trimming removed 5 bases at V and 3 bases at J, with 13 bases between. CDR3 DNA: TGTGCCAGCAGCTATGGACCGATAGCTAATGAAAAACTGTTTTTT. Translated, it gives CASSYGPIANEKLFF.

This clonotype was detected only a few times. The chain employs TRBV29-1 and TRBJ2-2; D not certain. V lost 6 bases and J 5 bases, leaving 13 bases between the germline ends. The CDR3 covers 13 residues. CDR1 and CDR2 from the germline V gene are SQVTM and ANQGSEA. The CDR3 coding sequence is TGCAGCGTCGCTCGGAGCCAAACCGGGGAGCTGTTTTTT. Protein product: CSVARSQTGELFF.

The chain combines TRBV11-2 with TRBJ2-5, with 8 bases matching TRBD1. The CDR3 consists of 15 residues. CDR1 and CDR2 from the germline V gene are SGHAT and FQNNGV. J gave up 3 bases and V 5 bases, and 8 bases lay outside the gene matches. For the CDR3, the DNA is TGTGCCAGCAGCCACCTAGGACAGGGAGAAGAGACCCAGTACTTC. It translates to CASSHLGQGEETQYF.

This rearrangement joins TRBV15 to TRBJ2-7; D is tentatively TRBD1 or TRBD2 (6 bases each). This CDR3 comprises 14 residues. Germline assignment: CDR1 LNHNV and CDR2 YYDKDF (reference sequence). V was cut by 0 bases and J by 6 bases, with 12 bases left in between. CDR3 sequence (DNA): TGTGCCACCAGCAGAGATTTAGGGGGAGGCGAGCAGTACTTC. Its translation is CATSRDLGGGEQYF.

The chain employs TRBV15 and TRBJ2-2; maybe TRBD2 (6 bases). Trimming removed 5 bases at V and 1 base at J, with 20 bases between. CDR3 size: 18 residues. Germline assignment: CDR1 LNHNV and CDR2 YYDKDF (reference sequence). The CDR3 DNA follows: TGTGCCACCAGCCGAGGAGGGACTCACAGTTTGAACACCGGGGAGCTGTTTTTT. It translates to CATSRGGTHSLNTGELFF.

This clonotype was detected a few times. V gene TRBV6-2 or TRBV6-3 combines with J gene TRBJ1-1, with D perhaps TRBD1 (5 bases). Germline loops: CDR1 MNHEY, CDR2 SVGEGT. This CDR3 is 14 amino acids long. V was clipped by 5 bases and J by 6 bases, with 16 bases between them. This CDR3 reads CASSHGGSVAEAFF. Written as DNA, the CDR3 is TGTGCCAGCAGTCACGGGGGTTCGGTGGCTGAAGCTTTCTTT.

This clonotype was detected many times. This chain links TRBV3-1 with TRBJ1-3; the D gene is possibly TRBD1 (5 bases). The CDR3 runs 14 residues. Trimming left V 2 bases short and J 0 bases short, with 5 bases between. Germline V lookup: CDR1 LGHDT, CDR2 YNNKEL (reference sequence). In nucleotides, the CDR3 is TGTGCCAGCAGCCAACAGGGCTCTGGAAACACCATATATTTT. Amino acids: CASSQQGSGNTIYF.

This clonotype was detected many times. This rearrangement joins TRBV5-1 to TRBJ1-5; D call uncertain. The germline V gene has CDR1 SGHRS and CDR2 YFSETQ. The CDR3 covers 14 residues. The ends were cut back, 4 bases at V and 2 bases at J, with 10 bases in the middle. CDR3 in DNA: TGCGCCAGCAGCCCGGTTGGGGGCAATCAGCCCCAGCATTTT. This gives the protein CASSPVGGNQPQHF.

This chain uses TRBV2 with TRBJ2-2; D is ambiguous. V lost 3 bases and J lost 7, with 15 bases in between. The CDR3 sequence is 15 residues long. The germline gives CDR1 SNHLY, CDR2 FYNNEI. CDR3 DNA: TGTGCCAGCAGTGATGAGGCAGCTTCGGACGGGGAGCTGTTTTTT. It is translated as CASSDEAASDGELFF.

The chain recombines TRBV11-2 with TRBJ1-1; D call uncertain. The CDR3 runs 14 residues. The V and J ends lost 1 base and 1 base respectively, with 7 bases between them. Germline assignment: CDR1 SGHAT and CDR2 FQNNGV. The CDR3 DNA reads as TGTGCCAGCAGCTTAGCACAGCAGAACACTGAAGCTTTCTTT. Translation gives CASSLAQQNTEAFF. The complete variable domain, with remaining parts taken from reference TRBV11-2 and TRBJ1-1, reads EAGVAQSPRYKIIEKRQSVAFWCNPISGHATLYWYQQILGQGPKLLIQFQNNGVVDDSQLPKDRFSAERLKGVDSTLKIQPAKLEDSAVYLCASSLAQQNTEAFFGQGTRLTVV.